Detailed here is one T cell receptor beta chain. These data come from a study of blood T cell repertoires in COVID-19. Study at large: In each case, the material was cDNA or gDNA derived from T cells, B-cell-depleted T cells, or PBMCs.

The V and J ends lost 5 bases and 5 bases, in that order; junction bases with no gene match: 8. There are 15 residues in the CDR3. Germline V gives CDR1 MNHEY, CDR2 SMNVEV (reference sequence). Original handling: Counts of nucleated cells, estimated from reference gene primer amplification, were obtained. This table comes from immunoSEQ multiplex PCR, and its TCRdb copy is limited to in-frame clones, with some not included. That table gives V, J and clone size, and the DNA gave D and trimming. Of roughly 250,000 clones listed, about 89% are singletons. Sequencing was performed on PBMCs or T cells enriched from blood (not recorded which). This sequence was found in a woman between 18 and 29 years old who had recovered from COVID-19. The genes are TRBV27 and TRBJ2-5, with 10 bases lining up with TRBD2. This CDR3 reads CASSVRTSGEETQYF. Written as DNA, the CDR3 is TGTGCCAGCAGTGTGCGGACTAGCGGTGAGGAGACCCAGTACTTC.